This T cell receptor beta chain was found in a study of T-cell reconstitution after alpha-beta-depleted transplantation in children. Deletions cut 0 bases from V and 4 bases from J, with 13 bases between. From germline, CDR1 is SGHRS and CDR2 YFSETQ. The CDR3 sequence is 16 residues long. Study-wide points: Reported findings indicate that, about two months after transplant, alpha-beta T cells came from several hundred expanded clones, which were derived from non-depleted graft cells. Fresh T-cell production supplied most of the T-cell counts and diversity seen one year after transplant. Surviving recipient T cells and thymic progenitors accounted for the high day-60 TCRbeta diversity observed in some patients.

TCRbeta library construction was performed incorporating unique molecular identifiers. TCRdb ran MiXCR on the PCR reads and lists one entry per CDR3 protein. The sample includes about 870,000 distinct CDR3 sequences, roughly 15% of them seen just once. Details on this clonotype: Its antigen remains unknown.

The clonotype was recovered from a male patient aged 10-17 years who had a stem cell transplant for acute lymphoblastic leukemia, so the T cells may come from the graft donor. Sequences were derived from PBMCs, mostly from graft donor cells, sampled 360 days after TCRalphabeta/CD19-depleted stem cell transplant. J is TRBJ2-2 and V is TRBV5-1; D is ambiguous. The CDR3 nucleotides are TGCGCCAGCAGCTTGGCTGGGTCCAGAGGCACCGGGGAGCTGTTTTTT. Translation: CASSLAGSRGTGELFF. The whole variable domain, filled in from reference TRBV5-1 and TRBJ2-2, reads KAGVTQTPRYLIKTRGQQVTLSCSPISGHRSVSWYQQTPGQGLQFLFEYFSETQRNKGNFPGRFSGRQFSNSRSEMNVSTLELGDSALYLCASSLAGSRGTGELFFGEGSRLTVL.